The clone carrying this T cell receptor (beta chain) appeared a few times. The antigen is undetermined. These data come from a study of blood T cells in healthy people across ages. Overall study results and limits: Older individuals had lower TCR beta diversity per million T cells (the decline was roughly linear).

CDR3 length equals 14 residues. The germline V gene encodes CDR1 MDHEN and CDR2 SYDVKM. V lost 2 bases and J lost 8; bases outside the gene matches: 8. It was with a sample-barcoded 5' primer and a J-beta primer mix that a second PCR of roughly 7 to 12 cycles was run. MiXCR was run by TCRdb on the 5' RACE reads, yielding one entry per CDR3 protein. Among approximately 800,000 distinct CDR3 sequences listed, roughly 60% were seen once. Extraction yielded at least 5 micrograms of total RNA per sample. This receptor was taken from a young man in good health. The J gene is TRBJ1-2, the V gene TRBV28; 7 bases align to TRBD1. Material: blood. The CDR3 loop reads CASSLAGGAVGYTF. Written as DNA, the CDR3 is TGTGCCAGCAGTTTAGCAGGGGGGGCGGTGGGCTACACCTTC.